The 24 T cell receptor beta chains below all came from one sample that was sequenced in a study of cytomegalovirus exposure and HLA in healthy donors (TCRdb year 2017). The library was prepared using the immunoSEQ multiplex PCR assay. For the multiplex PCR, a mixture combining 60 forward primers for TCR Vbeta segments and 13 reverse primers for TCR Jbeta segments was used. TCRdb's version of the immuneACCESS table is confined to in-frame rearrangements and falls short of the full clone set. An unresolved V gene accounts for under half of the shortfall where checked; the remainder is of unknown origin. This sample has some 91,000 clones in its table, and roughly 80% of those were observed once. The ten largest clones take up around 7% of the sample. The sample was PBMCs. The receptors here all came from a man in his forties in good health and CMV-seropositive.

The chain uses TRBV6-4 and TRBJ2-7, with D possibly being TRBD2 (6 bases). The V end was cut by 6 bases, the J end by 1 base, with 19 bases between. The CDR3 contains 16 residues. Germline lookup yields CDR1 MRHNA and CDR2 SNTAGT. CDR3 residues: CASSPTTSPRSYEQYF. The CDR3 region has the DNA TGTGCCAGCAGCCCCACCACTAGCCCCCGGTCCTACGAGCAGTACTTC.

This clone was counted between two and nine times. V and J are TRBV4-3 and TRBJ2-4; no reliable D call. In germline, CDR1 is LGHNA, CDR2 YSLEER. Trimming removed 0 bases from V and 0 bases from J, with 6 bases in between. The CDR3 loop spans 15 amino acids. CDR3 coding DNA: TGCGCCAGCAGCCAAGACGTCCTAGCCAAAAACATTCAGTACTTC. Translated, it gives CASSQDVLAKNIQYF.

This clone was seen a handful of times. This chain uses TRBV9 with TRBJ2-5; 11 positions match TRBD1. The CDR3 covers 16 residues. Trimming cost V 0 bases and J 1 base; bases outside gene matches: 2. Germline V gives CDR1 SGDLS, CDR2 YYNGEE. The CDR3 coding sequence is TGTGCCAGCAGCGTAGGTGGGACAGGGGGCCAAGAGACCCAGTACTTC. Its translation is CASSVGGTGGQETQYF.

This clone has a single count. The chain's CDR3 is CASSHPRDRVYTF. The CDR3 DNA reads TGTGCCAGCAGCCATCCGCGGGACAGGGTCTACACCTTC. The chain combines TRBV7-8 with TRBJ1-2, with 9 bases that match TRBD1. This CDR3 comprises 13 residues. The V gene end was trimmed by 5 bases and the J gene end by 10 bases; junction bases not matched to a gene: 8. CDR1 SGHVS and CDR2 FQNEAQ come from the germline V gene.

The chain carries TRBV5-6 and TRBJ2-6; 8 nucleotides match TRBD1. Per the germline V gene, CDR1 is SGHDT and CDR2 is YYEEEE. The V segment lost 7 bases and the J segment 0 bases; nucleotides outside the gene matches: 6. This CDR3 contains 16 residues. The DNA of the CDR3 is TGTGCCAGCTCGGGGACAGGCATCTCTGGGGCCAACGTCCTGACTTTC. The encoded protein is CASSGTGISGANVLTF.

V is TRBV18 and J is TRBJ1-4; D remains unclear. This CDR3 has 14 amino acids. Looked up from germline, CDR1 is KGHSH and CDR2 is LQKENI. V was clipped by 6 bases and J by 0 bases, with 8 bases between them. CDR3 sequence: CASSPQTTNEKLFF. In nucleotides, the CDR3 is TGTGCCAGCTCGCCGCAGACAACTAATGAAAAACTGTTTTTT.

The chain is built from TRBV6-1 and TRBJ1-5; a possible D gene is TRBD1 (5 bases). V lost 4 bases, J lost 1 base, and 8 bases lay in between. Germline V gene lookup returns CDR1 MNHNS and CDR2 SASEGT. There are 14 residues in the CDR3. The CDR3: CASSGGLSNQPQHF. CDR3 coding DNA: TGTGCCAGCAGTGGGGGACTCAGCAATCAGCCCCAGCATTTT.

The rearrangement uses TRBV11-3 and TRBJ1-1, with TRBD1 matching over 11 bases. Germline V lookup: CDR1 SGHNT, CDR2 YENEEA. CDR3 length equals 15 residues. With 5 bases clipped from V and 1 base from J, the junction kept 3 bases outside the gene matches. As DNA, the CDR3 is TGTGCCAGCAGCCGAGGACAGGGGGCGAACACTGAAGCTTTCTTT. The encoded protein is CASSRGQGANTEAFF.

The chain links TRBV29-1 to TRBJ2-3; 9 bases match TRBD1. Looked up from germline, CDR1 is SQVTM and CDR2 is ANQGSEA. CDR3 length equals 16 residues. J was trimmed by 1 base and V by 4 bases; bases with no gene match: 9. CDR3 in DNA: TGCAGCGTTGTGGGGCGAGGGGACAGGGGCACAGATACGCAGTATTTT. Protein: CSVVGRGDRGTDTQYF.

V usage is TRBV4-2 and J usage is TRBJ2-3, with 7 bases identical to TRBD2. CDR3 size: 13 residues. Trimming cost V 8 bases and J 1 base; bases outside gene matches: 3. Germline assignment: CDR1 LGHNA and CDR2 YNFKEQ. In nucleotides, the CDR3 is TGTGCCAGCGGTACTAGCGGCACAGATACGCAGTATTTT. Protein product: CASGTSGTDTQYF.

This clone was observed once. The chain uses TRBV6-6 and TRBJ2-3; TRBD1 might be the D (5 bases). CDR3 length: 13 residues. Germline V gene data show CDR1 as MNHNY and CDR2 as SVGAGI (reference sequence). Trimming removed 7 bases at V and 3 bases at J, with 11 bases between. CDR3 DNA sequence: TGTGCCAGCACGCAGGCAGGGACAGATACGCAGTATTTT. Amino acids: CASTQAGTDTQYF.

The chain is built from TRBV19 and TRBJ2-5; D possibly corresponds to TRBD1 (5 bases). CDR3 length equals 14 residues. Trimming removed 9 bases from V and 2 bases from J, with 16 bases in between. Germline CDR1 reads LNHDA; CDR2 reads SQIVND (reference sequence). CDR3 region: CASAEQGVQETQYF. In DNA, the CDR3 is TGTGCCAGCGCGGAGCAAGGGGTTCAAGAGACCCAGTACTTC.

J is TRBJ2-1 and V is TRBV20-1, with a tentative D call TRBD1 (6 bases). Trimming took off 5 bases at V and 6 bases at J, with 8 bases between the two ends. The germline V gene encodes CDR1 DFQATT and CDR2 SNEGSKA (reference sequence). The CDR3 length is 11 residues. CDR3 sequence: CSAAQGNEQFF. The CDR3, as DNA: TGCAGTGCTGCACAGGGCAATGAGCAGTTCTTC.

The rearrangement uses TRBV2 and TRBJ1-4; no clear D gene. Trimming pared 1 base from V and 4 bases from J, leaving 13 bases between. The CDR3 is made up of 16 amino acids. Per the germline V gene, CDR1 is SNHLY and CDR2 is FYNNEI. This CDR3 is CASSEVKRHVNEKLFF. The CDR3 DNA is TGTGCCAGCAGTGAAGTAAAAAGACACGTTAATGAAAAACTGTTTTTT.

The CDR3 DNA follows: TGTGCCAGCAGTTACGAGGGAAATCAGCCCCAGCATTTT. Its translation is CASSYEGNQPQHF. V is TRBV6-6 and J is TRBJ1-5, with D uncertain. Germline V gene lookup returns CDR1 MNHNY and CDR2 SVGAGI (reference sequence). Trimming shortened V by 2 bases and J by 4 bases, and 6 bases separated the two germline ends. The CDR3 runs to 13 residues.

The chain has TRBV6-4 and TRBJ2-3; 7 bases are shared with TRBD1. Trimming cost V 5 bases and J 1 base; bases outside gene matches: 6. Germline lookup yields CDR1 MRHNA and CDR2 SNTAGT. The CDR3 covers 15 residues. DNA of the CDR3: TGTGCCAGCAGTAGCTCCGGACAGGGCACAGATACGCAGTATTTT. Its translation is CASSSSGQGTDTQYF.

The rearrangement joins TRBV7-9 to TRBJ2-5; tentatively, D is TRBD2 (6 bases). Germline loops: CDR1 SEHNR, CDR2 FQNEAQ (reference sequence). Trimming removed 3 bases at V and 2 bases at J, with 13 bases between. This CDR3 has 15 amino acids. The CDR3 is CASSLTRGLQETQYF. Written as DNA, the CDR3 is TGTGCCAGCAGCTTGACTAGGGGATTACAAGAGACCCAGTACTTC.

This clone was recorded only once. This chain connects TRBV6-1 to TRBJ2-7, with 8 bases fitting TRBD2. With V trimmed by 6 bases and J by 2 bases, 9 bases remained unmatched. This CDR3 has 15 residues. The germline gives CDR1 MNHNS, CDR2 SASEGT. CDR3 in amino acids: CASRPRGGLAYEQYF. The CDR3 DNA reads as TGTGCCAGCAGACCTCGGGGGGGGTTAGCCTACGAGCAGTACTTC.

This chain uses TRBV19 with TRBJ2-7, with a weak D call TRBD1 (5 bases). The germline V gene has CDR1 LNHDA and CDR2 SQIVND (reference sequence). This CDR3 has 12 amino acids. Trimming cost V 0 bases and J 6 bases, with 6 bases left between them. The CDR3 sequence: CASSIDGAEQYF. The CDR3 region has the DNA TGTGCCAGTAGTATAGATGGGGCCGAGCAGTACTTC.

The chain joins TRBV5-1 to TRBJ2-5, with a weak D call TRBD1 (6 bases). The J call may be incorrect, as the DNA end agrees better with TRBJ2-7. Germline CDR1 and CDR2: SGHRS and YFSETQ. The CDR3 loop spans 15 amino acids. The CDR3 here is CASSLAPTGSYEQYF. The DNA for the CDR3 is TGCGCCAGCAGCTTGGCTCCAACAGGGTCCTACGAGCAGTACTTC.

This clone showed up just a few times. J is TRBJ2-3 and V is TRBV5-6; D call uncertain. Trimming pared 4 bases from V and 5 bases from J, leaving 14 bases between. The germline CDR1 and CDR2 sequences are SGHDT and YYEEEE. This CDR3 contains 14 residues. The CDR3 region has the DNA TGTGCCAGCAGCCTGTGGTATCCGGGAGATACGCAGTATTTT. This codes for CASSLWYPGDTQYF.

The chain couples TRBV5-4 to TRBJ2-3, with a possible D match to TRBD2 (6 bases). Germline loops: CDR1 SGHNT, CDR2 YYREEE (reference sequence). Trimming took 4 bases from V and 2 from J, leaving 14 bases between them. CDR3 length: 15 residues. The CDR3: CASSLNAGNTDTQYF. The CDR3 nucleotides are TGTGCCAGCAGCCTAAATGCGGGGAACACAGATACGCAGTATTTT.

This sequence joins TRBV12-5 and TRBJ2-2; TRBD1 aligns across 8 bases. Germline V lookup: CDR1 LGHNT, CDR2 FRNRAP. The CDR3 covers 16 residues. The V and J ends lost 4 bases and 3 bases, in that order; junction bases with no gene match: 7. The CDR3 here is CASGSWTGSYTGELFF. The CDR3 nucleotides read TGTGCTAGTGGTTCGTGGACAGGGTCCTACACCGGGGAGCTGTTTTTT. The full variable domain, rest sourced from reference TRBV12-5 and TRBJ2-2, is DARVTQTPRHKVTEMGQEVTMRCQPILGHNTVFWYRQTMMQGLELLAYFRNRAPLDDSGMPKDRFSAEMPDATLATLKIQPSEPRDSAVYFCASGSWTGSYTGELFFGEGSRLTVL.

The chain has TRBV28 and TRBJ2-7; 8 bases match TRBD1. CDR1 is MDHEN and CDR2 is SYDVKM in the germline V gene. CDR3 length: 13 amino acids. Losses at the gene ends were 5 bases for V and 3 bases for J; bases not matched to a gene: 3. CDR3 sequence: CASSAGQGYEQYF. The CDR3 region has the DNA TGTGCCAGCAGTGCCGGACAGGGCTACGAGCAGTACTTC.